The 21 T cell receptor beta chains given below trace back to one sample, sequenced in a study of a mutant IDH1 vaccine in newly diagnosed glioma. These TCRs are of unknown antigen specificity. Noted time point: week 5, during vaccination. One vaccine dose held 300 ug of mutant IDH1 20-mer peptide and came with topical imiquimod. TCRdb keeps only in-frame clones here, not all; method: immunoSEQ multiplex PCR. Of around 58,000 clones detected, about 80% appear once; the ten largest clones hold 3% to 3.5%. Sequencing was performed on PBMCs, taken from a glioma patient whose treatment included an IDH1 peptide vaccine. These receptors were collected from a man under 40 with glioma.

This CDR3 is CATWFGGVTF. The CDR3 DNA follows: TGTGCCACTTGGTTTGGGGGCGTGACCTTC. This sequence joins TRBV19 and TRBJ1-2, with D possibly TRBD1 on 6 matching bases. CDR3 length: 10 amino acids. Between the trimmed V and J ends, which lost 10 bases and 14 bases, there was a span of 17 bases. From germline, CDR1 is LNHDA and CDR2 SQIVND (reference sequence).

The chain uses TRBV4-1 and TRBJ2-7; D is unresolved. From germline, CDR1 is MGHRA and CDR2 YSYEKL. Trimming pared 0 bases from V and 3 bases from J, leaving 9 bases between. This CDR3 region has 14 residues. CDR3 sequence reads: CASSQEKVGYEQYF. CDR3 DNA sequence: TGCGCCAGCAGCCAAGAAAAGGTTGGCTACGAGCAGTACTTC.

J is TRBJ1-2 and V is TRBV4-1; 7 bases are a match to TRBD1. The J segment lost 8 bases and the V segment lost 1 base, leaving 4 bases of the junction unmatched. The CDR3 has 13 residues. The germline V gene encodes CDR1 MGHRA and CDR2 YSYEKL. DNA for the CDR3: TGCGCCAGCAGCCAAGGACAGGGATCAGGCTACACCTTC. This sequence encodes CASSQGQGSGYTF.

The chain carries TRBV9 and TRBJ1-6; TRBD1 aligns across 10 bases. Per the germline V gene, CDR1 is SGDLS and CDR2 is YYNGEE. This CDR3 contains 16 residues. The V segment lost 3 bases and the J segment 10 bases; nucleotides outside the gene matches: 10. The CDR3 coding sequence is TGTGCCAGCAGCGCCGGGGGACAGGGGTTGGCATCACCCCTCCACTTT. It specifies CASSAGGQGLASPLHF.

DNA of the CDR3: TGTGCCAGCAGTTACCGACGGGGCTGGGGAAATTCACCCCTCCACTTT. This gives the protein CASSYRRGWGNSPLHF. The rearrangement uses TRBV6-5 and TRBJ1-6; possibly TRBD1 for D (5 bases). Trimming left V 2 bases short and J 7 bases short, with 15 bases between. Germline assignment: CDR1 MNHEY and CDR2 SVGAGI. This CDR3 region has 16 residues.

This clone was seen more than once but under ten times. The V call is TRBV27, the J call TRBJ1-1; 7 bases match TRBD1. The CDR3 totals 15 residues. Germline CDR1 is MNHEY and CDR2 is SMNVEV (reference sequence). V lost 7 bases and J lost 1; bases outside the gene matches: 9. The CDR3 sequence is CASTLTGMENTEAFF. The CDR3 DNA is TGTGCCAGCACCCTGACAGGGATGGAGAACACTGAAGCTTTCTTT.

The chain has TRBV4-1 and TRBJ2-2, with a possible D match to TRBD1 (6 bases). The ends were cut back, 1 base at V and 4 bases at J, with 10 bases in the middle. Per the germline V gene, CDR1 is MGHRA and CDR2 is YSYEKL. This CDR3 has 15 residues. This CDR3 reads CASSQGSGVTGELFF. Written as DNA, the CDR3 is TGCGCCAGCAGCCAAGGATCAGGGGTCACCGGGGAGCTGTTTTTT.

J is TRBJ1-2 and V is TRBV14; D unresolved. The CDR3 is 12 amino acids. The V end was cut by 6 bases, the J end by 3 bases, with 8 bases between. CDR1 SGHDN and CDR2 FVKESK come from the germline V gene. CDR3 sequence reads: CASRGFDYGYTF. DNA for the CDR3: TGTGCCAGCAGGGGGTTTGACTATGGCTACACCTTC. The whole variable domain, remainder taken from reference TRBV14 and TRBJ1-2, is EAGVTQFPSHSVIEKGQTVTLRCDPISGHDNLYWYRRVMGKEIKFLLHFVKESKQDESGMPNNRFLAERTGGTYSTLKVQPAELEDSGVYFCASRGFDYGYTFGSGTRLTVV.

The chain recombines TRBV28 with TRBJ1-4; D is perhaps TRBD1 (5 bases). The CDR3 spans 15 residues. Deletions cut 6 bases from V and 3 bases from J, with 14 bases between. Per germline, CDR1 MDHEN and CDR2 SYDVKM. CDR3 residues: CASSPGGEANEKLFF. The CDR3 bases are TGTGCCAGCAGCCCTGGGGGGGAGGCTAATGAAAAACTGTTTTTT.

The CDR3 region has the DNA TGCGCCAGCAGCTGGGGAGACAGGGGGTACGAGCAGTACTTC. Its translation: CASSWGDRGYEQYF. The chain couples TRBV5-1 to TRBJ2-7; 9 bases are shared with TRBD1. In germline, CDR1 is SGHRS, CDR2 YFSETQ. With 3 bases clipped from V and 4 bases from J, the junction kept 5 bases outside the gene matches. The CDR3 totals 14 residues.

The chain combines TRBV18 with TRBJ2-3; D is uncertain. Germline V lookup: CDR1 KGHSH, CDR2 LQKENI. CDR3 size: 14 residues. Trimming shortened V by 2 bases and J by 0 bases, and 6 bases separated the two germline ends. Here the CDR3 reads CASSPGASTDTQYF. Written as DNA, the CDR3 is TGTGCCAGCTCACCAGGTGCTAGCACAGATACGCAGTATTTT.

This clone is a singleton in its sample. The chain combines TRBV7-9 with TRBJ1-2; D gene uncertain. The CDR3 is 15 amino acids. V shed 0 bases and J shed 4 bases, with 12 bases lying between them. The germline CDR1 and CDR2 sequences are SEHNR and FQNEAQ (reference sequence). The CDR3 DNA sequence: TGTGCCAGCAGCTTAGCGAGAACTGACCCCTATGGCTACACCTTC. Amino acids: CASSLARTDPYGYTF.

This clone was recorded only once. This chain uses TRBV6-5 with TRBJ2-1; D assignment may be TRBD1 or TRBD2 (5 bases each). There are 15 residues in the CDR3. Trimming removed 6 bases at V and 7 bases at J, with 19 bases between. The germline V gene encodes CDR1 MNHEY and CDR2 SVGAGI. The CDR3 coding sequence is TGTGCCAGCAGCCCCCGGCCAACGGGGACGAATGAGCAGTTCTTC. Amino acids: CASSPRPTGTNEQFF.

This clone was counted once. This sequence joins TRBV9 and TRBJ2-7; D is perhaps TRBD2 (6 bases). Germline CDR1 reads SGDLS; CDR2 reads YYNGEE. The CDR3 is made up of 15 amino acids. V lost 4 bases and J lost 5, with 19 bases in between. DNA for the CDR3: TGTGCCAGCAGCCCCGGAGGGTTATCACACCACGAGCAGTACTTC. Protein product: CASSPGGLSHHEQYF. The variable domain in full, completed from reference TRBV9 and TRBJ2-7, reads DSGVTQTPKHLITATGQRVTLRCSPRSGDLSVYWYQQSLDQGLQFLIQYYNGEERAKGNILERFSAQQFPDLHSELNLSSLELGDSALYFCASSPGGLSHHEQYFGPGTRLTVT.

This chain connects TRBV18 to TRBJ2-5, with 8 bases lining up with TRBD2. The CDR3 is made up of 15 amino acids. Germline V lookup: CDR1 KGHSH, CDR2 LQKENI. After removal of 3 bases from V and 1 base from J, the junction contained 4 bases not matched to a gene. The CDR3 protein is CASSPHSGAQETQYF. The CDR3 DNA reads as TGTGCCAGCTCACCGCATAGCGGGGCCCAAGAGACCCAGTACTTC.

This clone has a handful of counts. The chain combines TRBV13 with TRBJ2-7; 10 bases line up with TRBD1. This CDR3 has 15 residues. CDR1 and CDR2 (germline): PRHDT, FYEKMQ (reference sequence). V shed 8 bases, J shed 4 bases, and the junction held 11 bases outside the gene matches. The CDR3 DNA reads TGTGCCAGCCTATATACCGGGACAGGGGTTTACGAGCAGTACTTC. Amino acids: CASLYTGTGVYEQYF.

This clone appeared once. This rearrangement joins TRBV6-6 to TRBJ1-2; TRBD1 aligns across 7 bases. Germline CDR1 and CDR2: MNHNY and SVGAGI (reference sequence). J was trimmed by 7 bases and V by 6 bases; bases with no gene match: 11. The CDR3 is 14 amino acids. CDR3 amino acids: CASSDYTGAVGYTF. Written as DNA, the CDR3 is TGTGCCAGCAGCGATTATACAGGGGCGGTTGGCTACACCTTC.

In its sample, this clone was seen a few times. The chain combines TRBV6-5 with TRBJ2-1, with D tentatively TRBD2 (6 bases). The V and J ends lost 7 bases and 2 bases respectively, with 15 bases between them. This CDR3 is 15 amino acids long. The germline gives CDR1 MNHEY, CDR2 SVGAGI. The CDR3 spells CASKEGGAAYNEQFF. Here the CDR3 DNA reads TGTGCCAGCAAGGAAGGAGGGGCCGCCTACAATGAGCAGTTCTTC.

The chain is built from TRBV13 and TRBJ2-1; tentative D call: TRBD1 (7 bases). Germline CDR1 reads PRHDT; CDR2 reads FYEKMQ (reference sequence). V was clipped by 4 bases and J by 6 bases, with 16 bases between them. The CDR3 contains 15 residues. The CDR3: CASSSDRSGGNEQFF. In DNA form, the CDR3 reads TGTGCCAGCAGCTCGGACAGGTCCGGGGGCAATGAGCAGTTCTTC.

This chain joins TRBV28 and TRBJ2-7, with a possible D match to TRBD2 (5 bases). The V end lost 2 bases, the J end lost 4 bases, and 15 bases lay between the germline ends. This CDR3 contains 15 residues. CDR1 is MDHEN, CDR2 SYDVKM, per germline. CDR3 DNA: TGTGCCAGCAGTTTAGGAAGGACGGGGAGTTACGAGCAGTACTTC. This gives the protein CASSLGRTGSYEQYF.

This clone has a single count. The rearrangement uses TRBV5-1 and TRBJ1-6, with TRBD1 identical over 7 bases. The CDR3 sequence is 15 residues long. Per germline, CDR1 SGHRS and CDR2 YFSETQ. V shed 0 bases, J shed 10 bases, and the junction held 7 bases outside the gene matches. CDR3 protein: CASSLVTGTISPLHF. CDR3 bases: TGCGCCAGCAGCTTGGTGACAGGGACTATCTCACCCCTCCACTTT.